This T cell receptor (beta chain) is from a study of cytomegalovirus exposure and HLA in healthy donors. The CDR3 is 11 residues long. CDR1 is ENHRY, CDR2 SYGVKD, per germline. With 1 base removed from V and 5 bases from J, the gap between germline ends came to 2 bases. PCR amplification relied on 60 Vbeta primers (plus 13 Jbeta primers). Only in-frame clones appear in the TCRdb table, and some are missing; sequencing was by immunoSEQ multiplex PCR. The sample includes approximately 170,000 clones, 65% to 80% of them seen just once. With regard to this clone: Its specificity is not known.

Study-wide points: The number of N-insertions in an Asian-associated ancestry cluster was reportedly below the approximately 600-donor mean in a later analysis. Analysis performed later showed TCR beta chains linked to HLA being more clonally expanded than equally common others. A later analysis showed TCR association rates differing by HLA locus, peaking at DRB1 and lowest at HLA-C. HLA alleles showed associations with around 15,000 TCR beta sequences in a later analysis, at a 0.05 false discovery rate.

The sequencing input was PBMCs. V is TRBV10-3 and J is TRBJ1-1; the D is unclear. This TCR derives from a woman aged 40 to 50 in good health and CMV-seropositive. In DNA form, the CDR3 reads TGTGCCATCAGTGAGTTAACTGAAGCTTTCTTT. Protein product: CAISELTEAFF.